This is a list of T cell receptor beta chains from one sample in a study of shared clonotypes between healthy human individuals. Generated by immunoSEQ multiplex PCR, the TCRdb table keeps only in-frame clones and is missing some. Among about 2.1 million clones listed, roughly 93% were seen once. Sequencing used naive CD8+ T cells from PBMCs. The receptor source for this set is a man between 18 and 29 years old in good health. Some clones in this sample may be carry-over from other donors' samples. Each CDR3 is given with its conserved first and last residue. A D gene is named only where the DNA matches it firmly. Size values are once, few and many counts, or a class for expanded clones, and some rows have none.

d_call,clone_size,j_call,v_call,cdr3_nt,cdr3_aa
TRBD1,.,TRBJ2-7,TRBV6-1,TGTGCCAGCACCGCTCCGGGACAGGGGCTCTACGAGCAGTACTTC,CASTAPGQGLYEQYF
TRBD1,.,TRBJ2-7,TRBV5-1,TGCGCCAGCAGCTCTTGGGGACAGGAGACCTACGAGCAGTACTTC,CASSSWGQETYEQYF
TRBD2,.,TRBJ2-7,TRBV7-2,TGTGCCAGCAGCGCAGGACTAGCGGGAGTGCAGTACTTC,CASSAGLAGVQYF
TRBD2,once,TRBJ2-3,TRBV2,TGTGCCAGCAGTGAAGCGCAGACTAGCGGGGACCCTAGCACAGATACGCAGTATTTT,CASSEAQTSGDPSTDTQYF
.,.,TRBJ1-5,TRBV19,TGTGCCAGTAGTATAGTTTCCTGGGAACCAAATCAGCCCCAGCATTTT,CASSIVSWEPNQPQHF
.,.,TRBJ2-7,TRBV28,TGTGCCAGCAGTCCTCAGTCTCCACCCCACGAGCAGTACTTC,CASSPQSPPHEQYF
TRBD2,.,TRBJ2-7,TRBV10-1,TGCGCCAGCAGTGAGGGGACCGGGACTACTAACTCCTACGAGCAGTACTTC,CASSEGTGTTNSYEQYF
.,.,TRBJ2-5,TRBV6-5,TGTGCCACCCAGAGGAACAGGGTGGAGAGAGAGACCCAGTACTTC,CATQRNRVERETQYF
.,.,TRBJ1-2,TRBV28,TGTGCCAGCAGTTTCTCCAGTCGGGGGGCGGGCGGCTACACCTTC,CASSFSSRGAGGYTF
.,.,TRBJ2-1,TRBV29-1,TGCAGCGTTTACAGGGACAATGAGCAGTTCTTC,CSVYRDNEQFF
.,once,TRBJ1-1,TRBV14,TGTGCCAGCAGCCAAGATTACGGGACGGGGAACACTGAAGCTTTCTTT,CASSQDYGTGNTEAFF
.,.,TRBJ2-7,TRBV10-2,TGCGCCAGCAGTGAGGGGGCAAACCCTTCCTACGAGCAGTACTTC,CASSEGANPSYEQYF
.,.,TRBJ2-7,TRBV11-2,TGTGCCAGCAGACCAACCGGGCCTCTCTCCTACGAGCAGTACTTC,CASRPTGPLSYEQYF
.,.,TRBJ1-3,TRBV27,TGTGCCAGCAGTTTATTAGCTGGAAACACCATATATTTT,CASSLLAGNTIYF
TRBD2,.,TRBJ2-1,TRBV28,TGTGCCAGCAGCCCACTAGCGGGAGGGCCTTGGTATGAGCAGTTCTTC,CASSPLAGGPWYEQFF
TRBD2,once,TRBJ2-1,TRBV6-4,TGTGCCAGCAGTGACGGACTAGCGGAGTACAATGAGCAGTTCTTC,CASSDGLAEYNEQFF
TRBD2,.,TRBJ2-2,TRBV9,TGTGCCAGCAGCTCCCCGGGAGGCGGGAGGATAAACACCGGGGAGCTGTTTTTT,CASSSPGGGRINTGELFF
.,.,TRBJ2-3,TRBV7-2,TGTGCCAGCAGCACCCGGGACCGCACAGATACGCAGTATTTT,CASSTRDRTDTQYF
.,few,TRBJ1-5,TRBV28,TGTGCCAGCAGTTCCGGGGTGGGGCATCAGCCCCAGCATTTT,CASSSGVGHQPQHF
.,once,TRBJ2-5,TRBV6-1,TGTGCCAGCAGTGTGGGACGGACCCAAGAGACCCAGTACTTC,CASSVGRTQETQYF
.,.,TRBJ2-5,TRBV27,TGTGCCAGCAGTTTCAGGGTTGGAGGGGAGACCCAGTACTTC,CASSFRVGGETQYF
TRBD2,.,TRBJ2-3,TRBV7-3,TGTGCCAGCAGCCGCGGACTAGCGGGAGCCGGACGCGGGCTAGATACGCAGTATTTT,CASSRGLAGAGRGLDTQYF
TRBD1,once,TRBJ2-2,TRBV27,TGTGCCAGCAGTCCCCTAAGGGGGCCCACCGGGGAGCTGTTTTTT,CASSPLRGPTGELFF
.,.,TRBJ2-3,TRBV9,TGTGCCAGCAGCGAGCGGAACACAGATACGCAGTATTTT,CASSERNTDTQYF
TRBD1,.,TRBJ2-2,TRBV9,TGTGCCAGCAGCGTAGAGGGGGCTCGAACCGGGGAGCTGTTTTTT,CASSVEGARTGELFF
.,.,TRBJ2-3,TRBV4-1,TGCGCCAGCAGCCAAGACCAGGACAAGAGAAGCACAGATACGCAGTATTTT,CASSQDQDKRSTDTQYF
.,.,TRBJ2-3,TRBV28,TGTGCCAGCAGTTTTATACCAGATACGCAGTATTTT,CASSFIPDTQYF
TRBD1,.,TRBJ2-7,TRBV13,TGTGCCAGCAGCTTTGGGTCCGGGACAGCCTACGAGCAGTACTTC,CASSFGSGTAYEQYF
.,.,TRBJ1-2,TRBV27,TGTGCCAGCAGTCAGTTGTCAGACTTCGCTAACTATGGCTACACCTTC,CASSQLSDFANYGYTF
.,.,TRBJ2-1,TRBV4-1,TGCGCCAGCAGCCAAGAGCTGGGATTGAATGAGCAGTTCTTC,CASSQELGLNEQFF
TRBD1,.,TRBJ1-5,TRBV28,TGTGCCAGCACCCCGAGACAGGGGGGCAATCAGCCCCAGCATTTT,CASTPRQGGNQPQHF
.,.,TRBJ1-2,TRBV6-1,TGTGCCAGCAGTGACGAGAGCAAGTACTATGGCTACACCTTC,CASSDESKYYGYTF
.,.,TRBJ1-5,TRBV19,TGTGCCAGTAGTATCGACTGGAGCAATCAGCCCCAGCATTTT,CASSIDWSNQPQHF
.,.,TRBJ2-5,TRBV10-3,TGTGCCATCAGTGAGCTCAGTCAAGAGACCCAGTACTTC,CAISELSQETQYF
TRBD1,.,TRBJ1-1,TRBV15,TGTGCCACCAGCAGTCGGGACAGGGGGAACACTGAAGCTTTCTTT,CATSSRDRGNTEAFF
TRBD2,.,TRBJ2-7,TRBV6-1,TGTGCCAGCAGTGAAACTCTCGGAGCTAGCGGGAGGTCGGGGGAGCAGTACTTC,CASSETLGASGRSGEQYF
TRBD1,.,TRBJ1-5,TRBV15,TGTGCCACCAGCTCCCGACAGGGCCAGCCCCAGCATTTT,CATSSRQGQPQHF
.,.,TRBJ2-7,TRBV29-1,TGCAGCGCCTTGGGGGGCGGTAGCTCCTACGAGCAGTACTTC,CSALGGGSSYEQYF
.,.,TRBJ2-1,TRBV7-6,TGTGCCAGCAGCTCACCAGGACAGTTTTTCTACAATGAGCAGTTCTTC,CASSSPGQFFYNEQFF
.,once,TRBJ2-7,TRBV27,TGTGCCAGCAGTTATGGGCGTTCCTACGAGCAGTACTTC,CASSYGRSYEQYF
TRBD2,.,TRBJ2-3,TRBV27,TGTGCCAGCAGGAAAAAACCGGGACTAGCAGGCACAGATACGCAGTATTTT,CASRKKPGLAGTDTQYF
.,.,TRBJ1-5,TRBV6-1,TGTGCCAGCAGTGAATGGTCCGGGAGCAATCAGCCCCAGCATTTT,CASSEWSGSNQPQHF
.,.,TRBJ2-7,TRBV4-1,TGCGCCAGCAGCCACCCGGCCTATCAATTC,CASSHPAYQF
.,.,TRBJ2-1,TRBV11-2,TGTGCCAGCAGCTTGGGGGGGGACAGGCCCTACAATGAGCAGTTCTTC,CASSLGGDRPYNEQFF
.,once,TRBJ2-3,TRBV27,TGTGCCAGCAGTTTATTGGCGGGTCGCACAGATACGCAGTATTTT,CASSLLAGRTDTQYF
.,.,TRBJ1-5,TRBV28,TGTGCCAGCAGTTTAAAGGGTCGCAATCAGCCCCAGCATTTT,CASSLKGRNQPQHF
TRBD2,.,TRBJ2-2,TRBV9,TGTGCCAGCAGCAGGGGACTAGCGGGAGTTCGAACCGGGGAGCTGTTTTTT,CASSRGLAGVRTGELFF
TRBD2,.,TRBJ2-1,TRBV9,TGTGCCAGCAGCGTAGGGGAGGGGTCCGGGGACAATGAGCAGTTCTTC,CASSVGEGSGDNEQFF
.,.,TRBJ2-5,TRBV7-9,TGTGCCAGCAGCTTAGAGTTTGTGGTAGGGTGGGAACAAGAGACCCAGTACTTC,CASSLEFVVGWEQETQYF
TRBD1,once,TRBJ1-3,TRBV14,TGTGCCAGCAGCCTCAGGGGGGAAAACACCATATATTTT,CASSLRGENTIYF
.,.,TRBJ2-7,TRBV5-6,TGTGCCAGCAGCTTGACAGATACCTACGAGCAGTACTTC,CASSLTDTYEQYF
.,.,TRBJ1-1,TRBV7-3,TGTGCCAGCAGCTTACTAGGACCTGCGACTGAAGCTTTCTTT,CASSLLGPATEAFF
.,.,TRBJ2-7,TRBV5-4,TGTGCCAGCAGCTTCGGTCCTTTAGACTACACCTCCTCTTACGAGCAGTACTTC,CASSFGPLDYTSSYEQYF
.,.,TRBJ1-2,TRBV28,TGTGCCAGCAGTTTACGGGGCTTTGGGATCGATGGCTACACCTTC,CASSLRGFGIDGYTF
.,.,TRBJ2-5,TRBV28,TGTGCCAGCAGTTCCCAGACCTCAGGAGGGACCCAGTACTTC,CASSSQTSGGTQYF